The 21 T cell receptor beta chains below were found in one sample sequenced in a study of OX40 agonist ivuxolimab in advanced cancers. Sequencing was performed with immunoSEQ multiplex PCR; in TCRdb, only in-frame clones are kept and a portion is missing. The sample lists tens of thousands of clones; approximately 90% were seen once. This specimen was CD4+ or CD8+ T cells sorted from blood, taken in a trial of the OX40 agonist ivuxolimab. The receptors come from an adult with an advanced solid tumor such as melanoma, head and neck, liver or kidney cancer.

V is TRBV4-1 and J is TRBJ2-5; D unresolved. The CDR3 runs 14 residues. V was cut by 8 bases and J by 3 bases, with 16 bases left in between. Germline lookup yields CDR1 MGHRA and CDR2 YSYEKL. CDR3 in DNA: TGCGCCAGCTGCGTGTCCCCCGGCGAAGAGACCCAGTACTTC. This sequence encodes CASCVSPGEETQYF.

The chain is built from TRBV27 and TRBJ2-5; D ambiguous. Germline V gene sequence: CDR1 MNHEY, CDR2 SMNVEV (reference sequence). Trimming took off 7 bases at V and 2 bases at J, with 17 bases between the two ends. The CDR3 is 15 amino acids. The CDR3 bases are TGTGCCAGCACCCGAGTACCCCGCTTACAAGAGACCCAGTACTTC. It specifies CASTRVPRLQETQYF.

The gene calls are TRBV4-1 and TRBJ2-1, with 11 bases aligning to TRBD1. The CDR3 extends over 16 amino acids. Germline CDR1 is MGHRA and CDR2 is YSYEKL. Trimming removed 1 base from V and 6 bases from J; junction bases left unmatched: 5. The CDR3 DNA follows: TGCGCCAGCAGCCAAGGAGGACAGGGGGCGCGCAATGAGCAGTTCTTC. This gives the protein CASSQGGQGARNEQFF.

The rearrangement joins TRBV30 to TRBJ1-4; perhaps TRBD1 as D (5 bases). The CDR3 runs to 13 residues. V lost 2 bases, J lost 8 bases, and 12 bases lay in between. From germline, CDR1 is GTSNPN and CDR2 SVGIG (reference sequence). CDR3 residues: CAWSSGDGEKLFF. Here the CDR3 DNA reads TGTGCCTGGAGTTCTGGGGACGGCGAAAAACTGTTTTTT.

The V gene is TRBV18, the J gene TRBJ2-5; D is perhaps TRBD2 (6 bases). The germline V gene has CDR1 KGHSH and CDR2 LQKENI. The CDR3 length is 14 residues. Between the trimmed V and J ends, which lost 2 bases and 3 bases, there was a span of 10 bases. CDR3 loop: CASSPNRGKETQYF. The CDR3 region has the DNA TGTGCCAGCTCACCAAATCGGGGGAAAGAGACCCAGTACTTC.

The chain has TRBV18 and TRBJ2-5; D not certain. The CDR3 sequence is 12 residues long. Per germline, CDR1 KGHSH and CDR2 LQKENI. The ends were cut back, 2 bases at V and 3 bases at J, with 4 bases in the middle. The CDR3 reads CASSPDEETQYF. In DNA, the CDR3 is TGTGCCAGCTCACCAGATGAAGAGACCCAGTACTTC.

V and J are TRBV5-1 and TRBJ2-1, with D perhaps matching TRBD1 (6 bases). Trimming pared 4 bases from V and 7 bases from J, leaving 12 bases between. The CDR3 covers 13 residues. Germline CDR1 reads SGHRS; CDR2 reads YFSETQ. CDR3: CASSPERGNEQFF. The CDR3 DNA is TGCGCCAGCAGCCCCGAAAGGGGGAATGAGCAGTTCTTC.

This clone was observed a single time. V and J are TRBV19 and TRBJ1-5, with 9 bases identical to TRBD1. Germline CDR1 reads LNHDA; CDR2 reads SQIVND (reference sequence). The length of the CDR3 is 16 residues. The trim removed 5 bases at V and 0 bases at J, leaving 5 bases unmatched. CDR3 region: CASSSGTGRSNQPQHF. Here the CDR3 DNA reads TGTGCCAGTAGTTCCGGGACAGGGCGTAGCAATCAGCCCCAGCATTTT.

The CDR3 DNA reads TGTGCCAGCAGTGAGGGGCGAAGCCCTAGCACAGATACGCAGTATTTT. It is translated as CASSEGRSPSTDTQYF. The chain joins TRBV6-1 to TRBJ2-3; a possible D gene is TRBD1 (5 bases). The V and J ends lost 3 bases and 0 bases respectively, with 13 bases between them. This CDR3 spans 16 amino acids. Germline CDR1 MNHNS, CDR2 SASEGT.

The gene calls are TRBV7-9 and TRBJ1-2; 7 bases fit TRBD1. Germline assignment: CDR1 SEHNR and CDR2 FQNEAQ (reference sequence). With V trimmed by 6 bases and J by 8 bases, 6 bases remained unmatched. The CDR3 is 12 amino acids. Here the CDR3 reads CASRTSGGGYTF. The CDR3 nucleotides are TGTGCCAGCAGGACATCAGGGGGGGGCTACACCTTC. The full variable domain, its missing parts supplied by reference TRBV7-9 and TRBJ1-2, is DTGVSQNPRHKITKRGQNVTFRCDPISEHNRLYWYRQTLGQGPEFLTYFQNEAQLEKSRLLSDRFSAERPKGSFSTLEIQRTEQGDSAMYLCASRTSGGGYTFGSGTRLTVV.

V usage is TRBV29-1 and J usage is TRBJ2-5; unclear D gene. Germline V gene lookup returns CDR1 SQVTM and CDR2 ANQGSEA. V was trimmed by 3 bases and J by 3 bases, leaving 14 bases between them. The CDR3 is 14 amino acids. The CDR3 nucleotides read TGCAGCGTTGAGGTGTTTTTGGGGAAAGAGACCCAGTACTTC. It translates to CSVEVFLGKETQYF.

This chain links TRBV28 with TRBJ2-7; the D is unclear. In germline, CDR1 is MDHEN, CDR2 SYDVKM. Deletions cut 6 bases from V and 7 bases from J, with 7 bases between. CDR3 length equals 10 residues. The CDR3 is CASSLEEQYF. DNA of the CDR3: TGTGCCAGCAGCCTAGAGGAGCAGTACTTC. The full variable domain, its missing parts supplied by reference TRBV28 and TRBJ2-7, is DVKVTQSSRYLVKRTGEKVFLECVQDMDHENMFWYRQDPGLGLRLIYFSYDVKMKEKGDIPEGYSVSREKKERFSLILESASTNQTSMYLCASSLEEQYFGPGTRLTVT.

The CDR3 sequence is CASSLVQGAIDGYTF. CDR3 coding DNA: TGTGCCAGCAGCTTAGTACAGGGGGCTATTGATGGCTACACCTTC. This chain connects TRBV7-2 to TRBJ1-2; TRBD1 aligns across 9 bases. Germline trimming cut 1 base from V and 6 bases from J; bases unmatched to any gene: 6. The CDR3 contains 15 residues. Looked up from germline, CDR1 is SGHTA and CDR2 is FQGNSA.

This clone showed up just once. V and J are TRBV28 and TRBJ2-7; unclear D gene. V was cut by 4 bases and J by 4 bases, with 5 bases left in between. Germline V gene sequence: CDR1 MDHEN, CDR2 SYDVKM. CDR3 size: 11 residues. CDR3 sequence (DNA): TGTGCCAGCAGTTCATTTTACGAGCAGTACTTC. Protein: CASSSFYEQYF.

This clone was seen only once. This chain uses TRBV28 with TRBJ2-5; 12 bases are a match to TRBD2. Germline CDR1 and CDR2: MDHEN and SYDVKM. CDR3 size: 18 residues. Trimming at V came to 7 bases and at J to 7 bases, leaving 19 bases not matched to a gene. CDR3 coding DNA: TGTGCCAGCACCATTACAGGGTACCGGCCTAGCGGGAGGGGGACCCAGTACTTC. Translated, it gives CASTITGYRPSGRGTQYF.

The rearrangement joins TRBV2 to TRBJ1-2, with a tentative D call TRBD1 (5 bases). Trimming pared 4 bases from V and 3 bases from J, leaving 12 bases between. This CDR3 has 14 residues. Germline V gene data show CDR1 as SNHLY and CDR2 as FYNNEI. The CDR3 reads CASSGPGWDYGYTF. The DNA for the CDR3 is TGTGCCAGCAGTGGCCCAGGGTGGGACTATGGCTACACCTTC.

This clone was observed a few times. The chain has TRBV5-1 and TRBJ1-2, with 7 bases that match TRBD1. Germline loops: CDR1 SGHRS, CDR2 YFSETQ. The length of the CDR3 is 13 residues. Trimming took 1 base from V and 6 from J; bases not matched to a gene: 3. The CDR3 is CASSLRQGDGYTF. The CDR3 region has the DNA TGCGCCAGCAGCTTGAGGCAGGGGGATGGCTACACCTTC.

The rearrangement joins TRBV10-3 to TRBJ2-7; perhaps TRBD2 as D (5 bases). This CDR3 is 15 amino acids long. Germline lookup yields CDR1 ENHRY and CDR2 SYGVKD. Deletions cut 5 bases from V and 3 bases from J, with 17 bases between. In DNA form, the CDR3 reads TGTGCCATCAGTCCCCAGCGACTATTCAGCTACGAGCAGTACTTC. This sequence encodes CAISPQRLFSYEQYF.

The genes are TRBV6-6 and TRBJ2-2; D gene uncertain. V was shortened by 7 bases and J by 0 bases, with 6 bases between the two germline ends. Germline CDR1 is MNHNY and CDR2 is SVGAGI (reference sequence). The length of the CDR3 is 13 residues. The CDR3 bases are TGTGCCAGCATGACCCCGAACACCGGGGAGCTGTTTTTT. Translated: CASMTPNTGELFF.

The CDR3 nucleotides are TGTGCCAGCAGTGAGGAACGCGGCACAGATACGCAGTATTTT. Protein product: CASSEERGTDTQYF. The chain combines TRBV2 with TRBJ2-3; D gene unclear. Trimming cost V 3 bases and J 1 base, with 8 bases left between them. The CDR3 extends over 14 amino acids. CDR1 and CDR2 from the germline V gene are SNHLY and FYNNEI.

The V call is TRBV5-6, the J call TRBJ1-1; 7 positions agree with TRBD1. This CDR3 contains 15 residues. The trim removed 4 bases at V and 2 bases at J, leaving 8 bases unmatched. Per the germline V gene, CDR1 is SGHDT and CDR2 is YYEEEE. The CDR3 loop is CASSLGVGGNTEAFF. The CDR3 region has the DNA TGTGCCAGCAGCCTGGGGGTAGGGGGCAACACTGAAGCTTTCTTT.